These 3 T cell receptor beta chains were sequenced from one sample in a study of cytomegalovirus exposure and HLA in healthy donors. Using immunoSEQ multiplex PCR, the repertoire was profiled, and TCRdb retains in-frame clones only, with some absent. The table has approximately 98,000 clones, approximately 85% seen once. The sequenced material came from PBMCs. The receptors shown here come from a woman under 30 in good health and CMV-seronegative.

This clone was observed a single time. The rearrangement joins TRBV5-4 to TRBJ2-7; D unclear. The CDR3 length is 15 residues. Trimming took off 0 bases at V and 4 bases at J, with 14 bases between the two ends. Germline CDR1 SGHNT, CDR2 YYREEE (reference sequence). The CDR3 protein is CASSLDPVGVYEQYF. The CDR3 region has the DNA TGTGCCAGCAGCTTGGATCCCGTCGGAGTTTACGAGCAGTACTTC.

The count of this clone is one. This chain joins TRBV14 and TRBJ2-7; D possibly corresponds to TRBD2 (7 bases). The germline V and J ends were trimmed by 4 bases and 5 bases, with 15 bases remaining between them. CDR1 and CDR2 (germline): SGHDN, FVKESK. This CDR3 region has 14 residues. DNA of the CDR3: TGTGCCAGCAGCCCGCAGGGGCTAGCGGACGAGCAGTACTTC. The encoded protein is CASSPQGLADEQYF.

CDR3 loop: CASRETGGEQYF. The CDR3 DNA sequence: TGTGCCAGCAGAGAGACAGGGGGTGAGCAGTACTTC. The chain joins TRBV6-5 to TRBJ2-7, with 9 bases lining up with TRBD1. With 6 bases clipped from V and 7 bases from J, the junction kept 4 bases outside the gene matches. The CDR3 is 12 amino acids. Looked up from germline, CDR1 is MNHEY and CDR2 is SVGAGI.